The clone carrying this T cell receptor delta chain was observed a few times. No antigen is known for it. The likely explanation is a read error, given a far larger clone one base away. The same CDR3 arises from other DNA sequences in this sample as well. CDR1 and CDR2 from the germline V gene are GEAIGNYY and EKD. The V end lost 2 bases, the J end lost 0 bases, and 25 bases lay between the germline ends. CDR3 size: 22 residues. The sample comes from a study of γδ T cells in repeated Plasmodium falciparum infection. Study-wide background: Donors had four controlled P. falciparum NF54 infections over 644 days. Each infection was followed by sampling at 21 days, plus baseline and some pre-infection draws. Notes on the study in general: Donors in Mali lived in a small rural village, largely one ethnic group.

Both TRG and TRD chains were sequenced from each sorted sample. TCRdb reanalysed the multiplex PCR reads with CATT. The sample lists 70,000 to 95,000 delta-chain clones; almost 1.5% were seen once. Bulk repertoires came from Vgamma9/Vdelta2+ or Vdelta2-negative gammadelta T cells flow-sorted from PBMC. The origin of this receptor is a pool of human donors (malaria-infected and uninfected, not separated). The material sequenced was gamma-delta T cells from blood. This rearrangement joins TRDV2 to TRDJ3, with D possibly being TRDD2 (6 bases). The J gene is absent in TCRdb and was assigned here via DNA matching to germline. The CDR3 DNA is TGTGCCTGTGACATCCTACCCCGTACTGGAGGACTACTCTCCTGGGACACCCGACAGATGTTTTTC. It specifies CACDILPRTGGLLSWDTRQMFF.